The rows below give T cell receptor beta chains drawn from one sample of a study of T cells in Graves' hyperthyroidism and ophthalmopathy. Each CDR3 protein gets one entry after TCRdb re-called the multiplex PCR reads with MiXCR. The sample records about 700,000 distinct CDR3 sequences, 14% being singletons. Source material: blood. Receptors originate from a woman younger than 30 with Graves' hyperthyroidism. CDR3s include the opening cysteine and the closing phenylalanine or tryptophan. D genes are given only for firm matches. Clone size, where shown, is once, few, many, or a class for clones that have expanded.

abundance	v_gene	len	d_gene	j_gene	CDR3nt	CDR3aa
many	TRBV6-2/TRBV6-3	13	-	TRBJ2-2	TGTGCCAGCAGTCAGGACAGCCACGGGGAGCTGTTTTTT	CASSQDSHGELFF
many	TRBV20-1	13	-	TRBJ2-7	TGCAGTGCCGCCGGGACCGCGACCTACGAGCAGTACTTC	CSAAGTATYEQYF
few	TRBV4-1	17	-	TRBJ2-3	TGCGCCAGCAGCCAAGAAGATCTGCGGGGACCTAGGGATACGCAGTATTTT	CASSQEDLRGPRDTQYF
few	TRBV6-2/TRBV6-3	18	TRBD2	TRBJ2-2	TGTGCCAGCAACAAGCGGCTAGCGGGGGCAGGAATCACCGGGGAGCTGTTTTTT	CASNKRLAGAGITGELFF
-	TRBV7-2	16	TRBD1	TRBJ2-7	TGTGCCAGCAGCTTAGGGCCGGGACAGGGGAACTACGAGCAGTACTTC	CASSLGPGQGNYEQYF
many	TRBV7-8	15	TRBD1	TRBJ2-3	TGTGCCAGCAGCGCCGGACAGGGGAGGACAGATACGCAGTATTTT	CASSAGQGRTDTQYF
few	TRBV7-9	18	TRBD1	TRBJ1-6	TGTGCCAGCAGCCGCGTGAGAGACAGGGAGGGACGAAATTCACCCCTCCACTTT	CASSRVRDREGRNSPLHF
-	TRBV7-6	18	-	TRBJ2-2	TGTGCCAGCAGCCGATTAACCGACAGCATTTCGAACACCGGGGAGCTGTTTTTT	CASSRLTDSISNTGELFF
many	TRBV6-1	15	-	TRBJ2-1	TGTGCCAGCAGTGAAGGCCCGGGGTCCGGCAATGAGCAGTTCTTC	CASSEGPGSGNEQFF
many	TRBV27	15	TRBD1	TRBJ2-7	TGTGCCAGCAGTTGGGGACAGGGAAGGTGGTACGAGCAGTACTTC	CASSWGQGRWYEQYF
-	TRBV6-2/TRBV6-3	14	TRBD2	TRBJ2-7	TGTGCCAGCATACTAGCGGGAGGGCCGGGGGAGCAGTACTTC	CASILAGGPGEQYF
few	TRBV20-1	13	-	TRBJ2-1	TGCAGTGCTAGATGGGGGTCCGACAATGAGCAGTTCTTC	CSARWGSDNEQFF
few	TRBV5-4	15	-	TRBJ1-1	TGTGCCAGCAGCTTTCCCCAGGCAGGGGACACTGAAGCTTTCTTT	CASSFPQAGDTEAFF
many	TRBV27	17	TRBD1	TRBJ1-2	TGTGCCAGCAGTTCCCAGACTCCACAGGGGGGGGCCTATGGCTACACCTTC	CASSSQTPQGGAYGYTF
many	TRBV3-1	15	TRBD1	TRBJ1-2	TGTGCCAGCAGCCGGGTCTTGGACAGGTTCTATGGCTACACCTTC	CASSRVLDRFYGYTF
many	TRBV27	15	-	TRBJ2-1	TGTGCCAGCAACCCAGGAACGTCAGCCTACAATGAGCAGTTCTTC	CASNPGTSAYNEQFF
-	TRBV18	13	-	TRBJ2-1	TGTGCCAGCTCGGGGGGGCCGGAGGGCGAGCAGTTCTTC	CASSGGPEGEQFF
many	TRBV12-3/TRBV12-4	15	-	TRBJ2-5	TGTGCCAGCAGCAGGTTAACAGGGCTCCGAGAGACCCAGTACTTC	CASSRLTGLRETQYF
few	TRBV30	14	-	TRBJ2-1	TGTGCCTGGAATGGTCTAGCGTTAGACAATGAGCAGTTCTTC	CAWNGLALDNEQFF
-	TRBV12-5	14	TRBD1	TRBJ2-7	TGTGCTAGTGGTGGGCTCGGGACAGGCTACGAGCAGTACTTC	CASGGLGTGYEQYF
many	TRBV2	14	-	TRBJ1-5	TGTGCCAGCAGTGAACAGGCCAGCCTTATTCGCCAGCATTTT	CASSEQASLIRQHF
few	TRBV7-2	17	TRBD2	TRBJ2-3	TGTGCCAGCAGTTACTCCCCAGCGGGAGTGTGGAGCGATACGCAGTATTTT	CASSYSPAGVWSDTQYF
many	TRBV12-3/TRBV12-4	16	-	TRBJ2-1	TGTGCCAGCAGTCCGTCGGACGGCGCCCCATACAATGAGCAGTTCTTC	CASSPSDGAPYNEQFF
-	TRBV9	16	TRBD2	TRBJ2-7	TGTGCCAGCAGCGTCTCCGGGACTAGCGGATCCTACGAGCAGTACTTC	CASSVSGTSGSYEQYF
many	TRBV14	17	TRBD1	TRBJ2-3	TGTGCCAGCAGCCAACCCAAGATGACAGGGAACACAGATACGCAGTATTTT	CASSQPKMTGNTDTQYF
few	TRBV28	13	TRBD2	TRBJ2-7	TGTGCCAGCAGTTTTCGGACTAGTGACGAGCAGTACTTC	CASSFRTSDEQYF
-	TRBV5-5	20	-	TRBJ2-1	-	CASSFYICSARRGSYNEQFF
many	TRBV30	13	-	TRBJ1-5	TGTGCCTGGTCGGGAAGGAGCAATCAGCCCCAGCATTTT	CAWSGRSNQPQHF
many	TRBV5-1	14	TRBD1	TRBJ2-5	TGCGCCAGCAGCTTGACAGGGGGAAAAGAGACCCAGTACTTC	CASSLTGGKETQYF
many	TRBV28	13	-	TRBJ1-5	TGTGCCAGCAGTTTCTTTACAGGGAAGCCCCAGCATTTT	CASSFFTGKPQHF
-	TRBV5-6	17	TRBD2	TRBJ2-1	TGTGCCAGCAGCCACATACCGGGACTAGCGGGGAACAATGAGCAGTTCTTC	CASSHIPGLAGNNEQFF
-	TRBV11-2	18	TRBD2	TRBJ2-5	TGTGCCAGCCTTTTACCCGGACTAGCGGGAAGGAGGCAAGAGACCCAGTACTTC	CASLLPGLAGRRQETQYF
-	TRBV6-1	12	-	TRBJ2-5	TGTGCCAGCAGTGACTGGGAGGAGACCCAGTACTTC	CASSDWEETQYF
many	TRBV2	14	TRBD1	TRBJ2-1	TGTGCCAGCATCGGACAGGGGGCGATAAATGAGCAGTTCTTC	CASIGQGAINEQFF
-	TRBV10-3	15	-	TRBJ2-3	TGTGCCATCAGTGAGGGAAACAGGGAGTTAGATGCGCAGTATTTT	CAISEGNRELDAQYF
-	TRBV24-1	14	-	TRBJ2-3	TGTACCACCAGTGATTACGACTGGCAAGGTACGCAGTATTTT	CTTSDYDWQGTQYF
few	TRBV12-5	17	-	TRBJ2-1	TGTGCTAGTGGTTTGGTATGGGCGGGATCAGTGTACAATGAGCAGTTCTTC	CASGLVWAGSVYNEQFF
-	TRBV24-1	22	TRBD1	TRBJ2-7	TGTGCCACCAGTGAACTAATCCCTCCGGGACAGGGTCGCGACCGGTCGTCCTACGAGCAGTACTTC	CATSELIPPGQGRDRSSYEQYF
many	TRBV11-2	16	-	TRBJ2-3	TGTGCCAGCAGCACCCGTCGGGCCCCTCCAACAGATACGCAGTATTTT	CASSTRRAPPTDTQYF
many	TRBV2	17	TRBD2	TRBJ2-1	TGTGCCAGCAGTGAAGTAGGCGGGAGATCGATTTGGAATGAGCAGTTCTTC	CASSEVGGRSIWNEQFF
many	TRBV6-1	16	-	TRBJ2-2	TGTGCCAGCAGACGAATCGGCACTACCCGGCCGGGGCGGCTGTTTTTT	CASRRIGTTRPGRLFF
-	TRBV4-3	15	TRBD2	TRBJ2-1	TGCGCCAGCAGCCCCGGACTAGTTTTCATCAATGAGCAGTTCTTC	CASSPGLVFINEQFF
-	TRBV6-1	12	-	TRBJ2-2	TGTGCCAGAGGAGAGGATGCCGGGGAGCTGTTTTTT	CARGEDAGELFF
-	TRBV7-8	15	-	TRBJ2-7	TGTGCCAGCAGCGCCTACAGGGTCTCGGACTACGAGCAGTACTTC	CASSAYRVSDYEQYF
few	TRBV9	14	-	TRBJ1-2	TGTGCCAGCAGCGTAGCCAGCGAGGACCGTCGCTACACCTTC	CASSVASEDRRYTF
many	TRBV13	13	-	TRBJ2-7	TGTGCCAGCAGTCCTTCGCCGCGGGGTGAGCAGTACTTC	CASSPSPRGEQYF
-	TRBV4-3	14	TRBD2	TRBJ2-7	TGCGCCAGCAGCCGCCTCGGGACTAGCCGCGAGCAGTACTTC	CASSRLGTSREQYF
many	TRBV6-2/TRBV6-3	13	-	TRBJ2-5	TGTGCCAGCAGTTCGTCGCACCAAGAGACCCAGTACTTC	CASSSSHQETQYF
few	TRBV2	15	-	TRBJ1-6	TGTGCCAGCAGCGAACTGAACTCCTATAATTCACCCCTCCACTTT	CASSELNSYNSPLHF
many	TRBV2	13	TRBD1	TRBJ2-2	TGTGCCAGCAGGGGGGACAGGGTCGGGGAGCTGTTTTTT	CASRGDRVGELFF
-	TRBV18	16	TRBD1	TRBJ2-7	TGTGCCAGCTCACCTCAAGCGGGACAGGGGTCCTACGAGCAGTACTTC	CASSPQAGQGSYEQYF
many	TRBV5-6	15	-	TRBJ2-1	TGTGCCAGCAGCTTGGTTGGTGGGGTCCACAATGAGCAGTTCTTC	CASSLVGGVHNEQFF